These 14 T cell receptor beta chains share one sample of origin, sequenced in a study of cytomegalovirus exposure and HLA in healthy donors. PCR employed 60 Vbeta and 13 Jbeta primers. Some clones are missing from TCRdb's copy, which holds only in-frame ones; the method was immunoSEQ multiplex PCR. The sample lists 100,000 or so clones; around 15% were seen once. Sequenced input: PBMCs. The source is a female donor in good health and CMV-seronegative.

This sequence joins TRBV5-4 and TRBJ2-6, with D possibly TRBD2 on 5 matching bases. Per germline, CDR1 SGHNT and CDR2 YYREEE (reference sequence). V lost 4 bases, J lost 0 bases, and 14 bases lay in between. The length of the CDR3 is 17 residues. The CDR3 protein is CASSHGIRGSGANVLTF. CDR3 DNA: TGTGCCAGCAGCCACGGGATTCGGGGCTCTGGGGCCAACGTCCTGACTTTC.

This clone was picked up a small number of times. V and J are TRBV15 and TRBJ2-7, with a possible D match to TRBD1 (5 bases). The length of the CDR3 is 15 residues. Germline values: CDR1 LNHNV, CDR2 YYDKDF (reference sequence). Trimming shortened V by 0 bases and J by 3 bases, and 12 bases separated the two germline ends. In DNA form, the CDR3 reads TGTGCCACCAGCAGAGATCCTCAGGGAAGCTACGAGCAGTACTTC. Translation gives CATSRDPQGSYEQYF.

The chain recombines TRBV4-1 with TRBJ1-1; D is unresolved. The CDR3 is 14 residues long. Germline V gene sequence: CDR1 MGHRA, CDR2 YSYEKL. Trimming pared 5 bases from V and 2 bases from J, leaving 12 bases between. The CDR3 spells CASSLQLLNTEAFF. CDR3 bases: TGCGCCAGCAGCTTACAGTTGCTCAACACTGAAGCTTTCTTT.

CDR3 DNA sequence: TGTGCCAGCATCGGGACTAGCGGGAGAGTAGATACGCAGTATTTT. Its protein is CASIGTSGRVDTQYF. The V call is TRBV28, the J call TRBJ2-3; 14 bases match TRBD2. This CDR3 contains 15 residues. Germline loops: CDR1 MDHEN, CDR2 SYDVKM. J was trimmed by 5 bases and V by 7 bases; bases with no gene match: 5.

A few counts support this clone. The V gene is TRBV4-1, the J gene TRBJ1-5, with TRBD1 matching over 8 bases. The germline gives CDR1 MGHRA, CDR2 YSYEKL. CDR3 length: 15 amino acids. V shed 0 bases, J shed 5 bases, and the junction held 3 bases outside the gene matches. The CDR3 bases are TGCGCCAGCAGCCAAGAAGGCAGGGGGCATCAGCCCCAGCATTTT. It encodes CASSQEGRGHQPQHF.

The rearrangement uses TRBV18 and TRBJ1-1; D gene uncertain. The length of the CDR3 is 13 residues. Germline values: CDR1 KGHSH, CDR2 LQKENI. With 5 bases removed from V and 0 bases from J, the gap between germline ends came to 7 bases. The CDR3 region is CASSTEMNTEAFF. DNA of the CDR3: TGTGCCAGCTCAACGGAGATGAACACTGAAGCTTTCTTT. The variable domain in full, completed from reference TRBV18 and TRBJ1-1, reads NAGVMQNPRHLVRRRGQEARLRCSPMKGHSHVYWYRQLPEEGLKFMVYLQKENIIDESGMPKERFSAEFPKEGPSILRIQQVVRGDSAAYFCASSTEMNTEAFFGQGTRLTVV.

The CDR3 here is CASNRSRGTDTQYF. The CDR3 DNA reads as TGCGCCAGCAATCGGTCTCGGGGCACAGATACGCAGTATTTT. The V gene is TRBV10-2, the J gene TRBJ2-3; D is unclear. Germline-derived CDR1 and CDR2 are WSHSY and SAAADI. V lost 7 bases and J 1 base, leaving 12 bases between the germline ends. CDR3 length equals 14 residues.

This clone has a handful of counts. This rearrangement joins TRBV4-3 to TRBJ1-4, with D tentatively TRBD1 (5 bases). V lost 0 bases to trimming and J lost 6 bases, with 17 bases between them. CDR3 size: 17 residues. Per the germline V gene, CDR1 is LGHNA and CDR2 is YSLEER. Written as DNA, the CDR3 is TGCGCCAGCAGCCAAGATTGGTTCGGGCAGGGATATGAAAAACTGTTTTTT. It encodes CASSQDWFGQGYEKLFF.

V and J are TRBV27 and TRBJ2-7; 7 nucleotides align to TRBD1. Germline V gene data show CDR1 as MNHEY and CDR2 as SMNVEV (reference sequence). This CDR3 comprises 14 residues. Trimming took 0 bases from V and 3 from J; bases not matched to a gene: 2. CDR3 in amino acids: CASSLSTGNYEQYF. The CDR3 DNA reads TGTGCCAGCAGTTTATCGACAGGGAACTACGAGCAGTACTTC.

The rearrangement uses TRBV15 and TRBJ2-7, with 9 nucleotides matching TRBD1. Germline V CDR1 and CDR2: LNHNV, YYDKDF (reference sequence). V trimming: 3 bases; J trimming: 3 bases; junction bases outside the gene matches: 6. The CDR3 covers 15 residues. The CDR3 here is CATSSWGTGNYEQYF. In nucleotides, the CDR3 is TGTGCCACCAGCAGCTGGGGGACAGGGAACTACGAGCAGTACTTC.

The chain is built from TRBV4-3 and TRBJ1-4, with 9 bases aligning to TRBD1. Germline V gene data show CDR1 as LGHNA and CDR2 as YSLEER. The CDR3 length is 16 residues. Trimming removed 3 bases from V and 0 bases from J; junction bases left unmatched: 2. CDR3 protein: CASSQDRGSTNEKLFF. Written as DNA, the CDR3 is TGCGCCAGCAGCCAGGACAGGGGATCAACTAATGAAAAACTGTTTTTT.

This clone was seen more than once but under ten times. The chain links TRBV19 to TRBJ1-5; possibly TRBD1 for D (5 bases). The CDR3 totals 15 residues. Deletions cut 6 bases from V and 2 bases from J, with 14 bases between. CDR1 is LNHDA, CDR2 SQIVND, per germline (reference sequence). This CDR3 reads CASSPGLQGNQPQHF. DNA of the CDR3: TGTGCCAGTAGCCCGGGACTGCAGGGCAATCAGCCCCAGCATTTT.

The V gene is TRBV6-5, the J gene TRBJ2-7; 7 bases align to TRBD1. V dropped 2 bases and J dropped 4; count of bases not matched to a gene: 11. CDR1 and CDR2 (germline): MNHEY, SVGAGI. There are 16 residues in the CDR3. The CDR3 DNA follows: TGTGCCAGCAGTTACCGAGCGCGGACAGGAGTGTACGAGCAGTACTTC. Residues: CASSYRARTGVYEQYF.

The CDR3 loop is CASSVGPGLRAEQYF. Written as DNA, the CDR3 is TGTGCCAGCAGCGTGGGTCCGGGACTAAGAGCCGAGCAGTACTTC. V gene TRBV9 combines with J gene TRBJ2-7; 7 bases are shared with TRBD2. The CDR3 is 15 residues long. The V gene's germline CDR1 is SGDLS and CDR2 YYNGEE. The junction had 11 bases not matched to a gene; V was cut back by 2 bases and J by 6 bases.